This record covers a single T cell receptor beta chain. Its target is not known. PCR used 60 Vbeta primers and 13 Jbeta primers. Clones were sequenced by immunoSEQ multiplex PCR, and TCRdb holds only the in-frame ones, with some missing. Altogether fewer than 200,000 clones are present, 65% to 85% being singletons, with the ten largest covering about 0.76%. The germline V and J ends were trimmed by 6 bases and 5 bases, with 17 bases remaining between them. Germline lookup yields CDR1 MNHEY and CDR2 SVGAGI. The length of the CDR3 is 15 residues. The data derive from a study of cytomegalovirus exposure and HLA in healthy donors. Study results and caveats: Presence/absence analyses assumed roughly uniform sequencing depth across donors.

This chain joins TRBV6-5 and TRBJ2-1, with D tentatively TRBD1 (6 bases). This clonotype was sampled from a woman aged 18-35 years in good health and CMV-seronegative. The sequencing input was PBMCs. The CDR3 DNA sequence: TGTGCCAGCAGCCAGGGGCGAGGGGTGAACAATGAGCAGTTCTTC. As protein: CASSQGRGVNNEQFF.